This entry describes one TCR beta chain. The entry originates in a study of blood T cell repertoires in COVID-19. For the study at large: Both acute and convalescent COVID-19 samples were obtained from the United States, Italy and Spain.

As processed by the authors: The assay estimated nucleated cells by amplifying reference gene primers. The method was immunoSEQ multiplex PCR; TCRdb's version includes in-frame clones alone and lacks a portion of them. V, J and clone size reflect that table, while D and trimming were determined from the DNA. The sample includes 150,000 to 200,000 clones, roughly 84% of them seen just once. The clonotype was recovered from a woman older than 75 with acute or convalescent COVID-19. What was sequenced was peripheral blood.

The CDR3 DNA follows: TGCGCCAGCAGCCCCCTCGGGACAGATTCACCCCTCCACTTT. This gives the protein CASSPLGTDSPLHF. This sequence joins TRBV5-1 and TRBJ1-6, with 7 bases aligning to TRBD1. This CDR3 region has 14 residues. With V trimmed by 4 bases and J by 8 bases, 6 bases remained unmatched. Germline values: CDR1 SGHRS, CDR2 YFSETQ.